What follows are 11 T cell receptor beta chains derived from one specimen sequenced in a study of identical twins. Using its own MiXCR run on the 5' RACE reads, TCRdb lists one record per CDR3 protein. The data contain 1.5 million to 2 million distinct CDR3 sequences, around a third of them singletons. Input material: cord blood. The receptors were gathered from a newborn girl in good health.

CDR3 region: CSAGTGGTQPQHF. The CDR3 coding sequence is TGCAGTGCTGGTACAGGGGGCACTCAGCCCCAGCATTTT. J is TRBJ1-5 and V is TRBV20-1, with 9 bases matching TRBD1. Germline V CDR1 and CDR2: DFQATT, SNEGSKA (reference sequence). The CDR3 consists of 13 residues. Trimming at V came to 5 bases and at J to 6 bases, leaving 5 bases not matched to a gene.

This clonotype was recorded a few times. The CDR3 sequence is CASTEVLESYNEQFF. DNA for the CDR3: TGTGCCAGCACCGAGGTCCTAGAATCCTACAATGAGCAGTTCTTC. J is TRBJ2-1 and V is TRBV7-2; D is undetermined. Trimming removed 7 bases at V and 1 base at J, with 14 bases between. The germline gives CDR1 SGHTA, CDR2 FQGNSA. This CDR3 is built from 15 residues.

This chain joins TRBV5-1 and TRBJ2-1; TRBD2 matches 8 bases. In germline, CDR1 is SGHRS, CDR2 YFSETQ. V lost 0 bases, J lost 6 bases, and 8 bases stayed unmatched. The CDR3 extends over 16 amino acids. The CDR3, as DNA: TGCGCCAGCAGCTTGGATGACGGGGGGGCAGGCAATGAGCAGTTCTTC. Protein product: CASSLDDGGAGNEQFF.

The J gene is TRBJ2-4, the V gene TRBV15; D perhaps matches TRBD2 (6 bases). The CDR3 sequence is 18 residues long. Germline loops: CDR1 LNHNV, CDR2 YYDKDF (reference sequence). The ends were cut back, 0 bases at V and 0 bases at J, with 15 bases in the middle. CDR3 coding DNA: TGTGCCACCAGCAGAGATCTTTCGGGAGCGCCAGCCAAAAACATTCAGTACTTC. Its translation is CATSRDLSGAPAKNIQYF.

The chain links TRBV10-2 to TRBJ1-5; D gene ambiguous. Germline V gene lookup returns CDR1 WSHSY and CDR2 SAAADI. The CDR3 extends over 16 amino acids. Trimming removed 3 bases at V and 0 bases at J, with 12 bases between. For the CDR3, the DNA is TGCGCCAGCAGTGATATCCCAGCTTATAGCAATCAGCCCCAGCATTTT. This sequence encodes CASSDIPAYSNQPQHF.

This clonotype was detected a few times. V is TRBV24-1 and J is TRBJ1-1, with 7 bases identical to TRBD1. This CDR3 comprises 13 residues. Looked up from germline, CDR1 is KGHDR and CDR2 is SFDVKD. Unmatched junction bases numbered 7, after V lost 9 bases and J lost 4 bases. In DNA, the CDR3 is TGTGCCACCGGAGACAGGGTCGGCACTGAAGCTTTCTTT. This codes for CATGDRVGTEAFF.

The chain uses TRBV28 and TRBJ2-7; 9 bases match TRBD2. CDR3 length: 16 amino acids. Looked up from germline, CDR1 is MDHEN and CDR2 is SYDVKM. V lost 2 bases, J lost 7 bases, and 12 bases stayed unmatched. In DNA form, the CDR3 reads TGTGCCAGCAGTTTAACGGCTAGCGGGATCCACAATGAGCAGTACTTC. Its translation is CASSLTASGIHNEQYF. Full variable domain (outside the CDR3, taken from reference TRBV28 and TRBJ2-7): DVKVTQSSRYLVKRTGEKVFLECVQDMDHENMFWYRQDPGLGLRLIYFSYDVKMKEKGDIPEGYSVSREKKERFSLILESASTNQTSMYLCASSLTASGIHNEQYFGPGTRLTVT.

This clonotype has just a few counts. A read error may produce the germline difference seen at one junction end. This chain uses TRBV4-1 with TRBJ2-3; D uncertain. The CDR3 spans 13 residues. Germline V gene sequence: CDR1 MGHRA, CDR2 YSYEKL. In DNA form, the CDR3 reads TGCGCCAGCAGCCAAGTGTTCATAGATACGCGGTATTTT. It codes for CASSQVFIDTRYF.

This clonotype was recorded a few times. This sequence joins TRBV7-2 and TRBJ2-7; 12 bases align to TRBD2. V dropped 5 bases and J dropped 5; count of bases not matched to a gene: 4. CDR3 length equals 14 residues. Germline CDR1 and CDR2: SGHTA and FQGNSA. The CDR3 reads CASSRLAGVNEQYF. CDR3 DNA sequence: TGTGCCAGCAGCCGACTAGCGGGAGTCAACGAGCAGTACTTC.

The CDR3 DNA is TGTGCCAGCAGCTTAGTTTTCCTCGAGCAGTACTTC. The encoded protein is CASSLVFLEQYF. The chain carries TRBV7-2 and TRBJ2-5; unclear D gene. The J call may be wrong; the DNA end is better matched by TRBJ2-7. In germline, CDR1 is SGHTA, CDR2 FQGNSA. The CDR3 loop spans 12 amino acids.

CDR3 region: CASSVAQPNSGRAGNEQYF. The CDR3 DNA sequence: TGTGCCAGCAGCGTAGCCCAGCCCAATAGCGGGAGGGCCGGGAATGAGCAGTACTTC. This chain joins TRBV9 and TRBJ2-7; 11 bases agree with TRBD2. CDR1 is SGDLS and CDR2 is YYNGEE in the germline V gene. The CDR3 totals 19 residues. V was pared by 0 bases and J by 7 bases, with 18 bases of the junction left unmatched.